This TCR beta chain was sequenced during a study of blood T cell repertoires in COVID-19. The overall study: COVID-19 samples collected from the United States, Italy and Spain covered acute and convalescent phases. Sources were T cells, B-cell-depleted T cells, or PBMCs; the material itself was cDNA or gDNA.

Germline V gene data show CDR1 as SGHAT and CDR2 as FQDESV (reference sequence). This CDR3 region has 15 residues. V lost 4 bases, J lost 7 bases, and 16 bases lay in between. Assay used: immunoSEQ multiplex PCR; TCRdb lists only in-frame clones, some missing. The repertoire holds 90,000 to 100,000 clones, with around nine tenths as singletons. Input material: peripheral blood. The TCR sequence derives from a man of 80 years or more with acute or convalescent COVID-19. J is TRBJ2-2 and V is TRBV11-1; possibly TRBD1 for D (6 bases). The CDR3 DNA reads as TGTGCCAGCAGCTCCCCTCAGGGGTCAGTCGGGGAGCTGTTTTTT. Translation: CASSSPQGSVGELFF. The complete variable domain, with remaining parts taken from reference TRBV11-1 and TRBJ2-2, reads EAEVAQSPRYKITEKSQAVAFWCDPISGHATLYWYRQILGQGPELLVQFQDESVVDDSQLPKDRFSAERLKGVDSTLKIQPAELGDSAMYLCASSSPQGSVGELFFGEGSRLTVL.